This TCR beta chain was obtained from a study of CD8+CD57+ T cells in acquired aplastic anemia. Whole-study context: On average, sorted CD4+ and CD8+ cells gave approximately 3 ug of DNA.

The template for TCR beta VDJ and CDR3 sequence profiling was genomic DNA. From the reads, TCRdb called clonotypes with MiXCR, one entry per CDR3 protein. The sample has about 260,000 distinct CDR3 sequences, approximately 82% seen once. Losses at the gene ends were 4 bases for V and 5 bases for J; bases not matched to a gene: 4. The germline gives CDR1 SGHDT, CDR2 YYEEEE. This CDR3 has 13 residues. The sample holds one count of this clonotype. The antigen is not known. Patients included in sequencing had previously demonstrated CD8+CD57+ cell expansion by flow cytometry. Every one of the patients had aplastic anemia (severe, acquired). Blood came from patients not yet given any therapy. Findings of the study overall: It was found that almost 30 CD8+ CDR3 sequences were shared between patients and controls.

The sequenced material came from sorted CD4+, CD8+, or CD8+CD57+ T cells (not recorded which) from PBMCs. The clonotype was recovered from a human donor with aplastic anemia. The rearrangement joins TRBV5-6 to TRBJ2-3, with 7 bases fitting TRBD2. Written as DNA, the CDR3 is TGTGCCAGCAGCGTGGGGAGGGAAGATACGCAGTATTTT. Protein sequence: CASSVGREDTQYF.